This T cell receptor (beta chain) comes out of a study of blood T cell repertoires in COVID-19. Study information: Whether acute or convalescent, the COVID-19 samples came from the United States, Italy and Spain. In each case, the material was cDNA or gDNA derived from T cells, B-cell-depleted T cells, or PBMCs.

In the original workflow: Reference gene primer amplification in the assay estimated nucleated cell counts. The data were produced by immunoSEQ multiplex PCR, yet TCRdb's version contains in-frame clones alone and is incomplete. V and J calls and clone size are copied from that table; D and trimming were computed from the DNA. The sample lists about 310,000 clones, nearly 90% occurring once. Study members were between about 18 and 89 years old and lived in about two dozen US regions. The CDR3 has 15 residues. After removal of 5 bases from V and 7 bases from J, the junction contained 6 bases not matched to a gene. Germline CDR1 reads MNHEY; CDR2 reads SMNVEV (reference sequence).

The sequencing input was PBMCs or T cells enriched from blood (not recorded which). The receptor comes from a woman aged 18-30 years with acute COVID-19. The chain carries TRBV27 and TRBJ2-2; 11 nucleotides align to TRBD1. The CDR3 protein is CASSLRDRGGGELFF. CDR3 bases: TGTGCCAGCAGTCTCCGGGACAGGGGGGGCGGGGAGCTGTTTTTT.